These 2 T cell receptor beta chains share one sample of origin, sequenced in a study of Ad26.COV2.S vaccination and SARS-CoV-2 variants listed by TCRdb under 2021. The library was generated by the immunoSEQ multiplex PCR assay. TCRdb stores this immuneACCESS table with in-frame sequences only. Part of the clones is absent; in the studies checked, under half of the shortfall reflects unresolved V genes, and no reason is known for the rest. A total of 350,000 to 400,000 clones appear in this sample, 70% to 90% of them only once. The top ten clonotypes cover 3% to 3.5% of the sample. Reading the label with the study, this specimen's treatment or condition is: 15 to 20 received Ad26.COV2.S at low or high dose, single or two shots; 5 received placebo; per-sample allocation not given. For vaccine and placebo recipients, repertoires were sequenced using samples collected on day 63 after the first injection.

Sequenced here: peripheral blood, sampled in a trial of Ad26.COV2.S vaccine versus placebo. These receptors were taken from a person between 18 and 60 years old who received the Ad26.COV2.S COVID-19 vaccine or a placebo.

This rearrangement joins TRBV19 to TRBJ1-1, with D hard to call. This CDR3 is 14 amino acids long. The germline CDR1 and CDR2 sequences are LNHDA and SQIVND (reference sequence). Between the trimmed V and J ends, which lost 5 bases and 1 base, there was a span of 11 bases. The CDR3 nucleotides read TGTGCCAGTAGTTCCCGGACCGCGAACACTGAAGCTTTCTTT. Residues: CASSSRTANTEAFF.

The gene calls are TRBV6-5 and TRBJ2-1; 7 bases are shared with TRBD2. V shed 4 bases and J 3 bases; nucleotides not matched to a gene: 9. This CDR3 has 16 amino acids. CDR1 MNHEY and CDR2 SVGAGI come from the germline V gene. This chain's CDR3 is CASSSEEGRVYNEQFF. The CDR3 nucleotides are TGTGCCAGCAGTTCGGAGGAAGGGAGGGTCTACAATGAGCAGTTCTTC.